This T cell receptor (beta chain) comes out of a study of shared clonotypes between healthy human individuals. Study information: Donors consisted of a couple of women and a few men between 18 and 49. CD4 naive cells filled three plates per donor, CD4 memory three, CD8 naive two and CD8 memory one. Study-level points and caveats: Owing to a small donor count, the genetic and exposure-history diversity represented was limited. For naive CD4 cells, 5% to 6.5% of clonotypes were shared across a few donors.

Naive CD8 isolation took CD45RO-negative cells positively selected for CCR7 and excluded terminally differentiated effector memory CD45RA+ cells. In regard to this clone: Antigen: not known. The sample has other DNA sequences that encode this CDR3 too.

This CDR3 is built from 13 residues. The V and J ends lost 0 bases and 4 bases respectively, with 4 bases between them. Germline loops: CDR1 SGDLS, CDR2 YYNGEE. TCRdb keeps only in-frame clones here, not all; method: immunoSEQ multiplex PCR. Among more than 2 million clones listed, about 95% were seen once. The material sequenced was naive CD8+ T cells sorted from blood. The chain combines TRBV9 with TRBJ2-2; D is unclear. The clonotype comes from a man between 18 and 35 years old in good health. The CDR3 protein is CASSVEVTGELFF. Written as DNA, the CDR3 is TGTGCCAGCAGCGTAGAAGTCACCGGGGAGCTGTTTTTT. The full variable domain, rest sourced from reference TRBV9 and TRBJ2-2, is DSGVTQTPKHLITATGQRVTLRCSPRSGDLSVYWYQQSLDQGLQFLIQYYNGEERAKGNILERFSAQQFPDLHSELNLSSLELGDSALYFCASSVEVTGELFFGEGSRLTVL.